The rows below give T cell receptor beta chains drawn from one sample of a study of early T cells in non-severe SARS-CoV-2 infection. TCRdb itself ran the 5' RACE reads through MiXCR, one entry per CDR3 protein. The sample yields tens of thousands of distinct CDR3 sequences, over 13% seen once. Sequencing was carried out using whole blood. These receptors were collected from an adult who was a healthcare worker with PCR-confirmed SARS-CoV-2 infection or an uninfected control (not recorded which). Each CDR3 is given with its conserved first and last residue. The D gene is left open where the match is weak. Size values are once, few and many counts, or a class for expanded clones, and some rows have none.

TRBV3-1,NA,TRBJ2-7,NA,14,CASSQTRASYEQYF,TGTGCCAGCAGCCAAACCAGGGCCTCCTACGAGCAGTACTTC
TRBV11-2,NA,TRBJ2-7,NA,14,CASSPPGAFYEQYF,TGTGCCAGCAGCCCCCCCGGGGCCTTCTACGAGCAGTACTTC
TRBV12-3/TRBV12-4,NA,TRBJ2-1,TRBD2,15,CASSPQGLAGNEQFF,TGTGCCAGCAGTCCTCAGGGACTAGCGGGGAATGAGCAGTTCTTC
TRBV18,many,TRBJ2-7,NA,14,CASSPPLGTYEQYF,TGTGCCAGCTCACCACCGCTAGGAACCTACGAGCAGTACTTC
TRBV7-9,NA,TRBJ2-3,NA,17,CASSLRMGPRNTDTQYF,TGTGCCAGCAGCTTAAGAATGGGACCGAGAAACACAGATACGCAGTATTTT
TRBV7-9,few,TRBJ1-2,NA,10,CASSPRGYTF,TGTGCCAGCAGCCCCAGGGGCTACACCTTC
TRBV15,NA,TRBJ1-5,NA,12,CATTKGAQPQHF,TGTGCCACCACGAAGGGAGCTCAGCCCCAGCATTTT
TRBV29-1,few,TRBJ2-7,TRBD2,13,CSVIAGVGNEQYF,TGCAGCGTAATAGCGGGAGTAGGCAACGAGCAGTACTTC
TRBV5-5,many,TRBJ1-5,NA,14,CASSPLGGNQPQHF,TGTGCCAGCAGCCCTCTGGGCGGCAATCAGCCCCAGCATTTT
TRBV19,few,TRBJ1-4,NA,15,CASSTSTAANEKLFF,TGTGCCAGTAGTACCTCGACGGCGGCTAATGAAAAACTGTTTTTT
TRBV5-4,NA,TRBJ2-6,NA,17,CASSLLSQVAGANVLTF,TGTGCCAGCAGCCTACTTAGTCAGGTTGCTGGGGCCAACGTCCTGACTTTC
TRBV7-7,few,TRBJ2-5,NA,15,CASSLVGSAQETQYF,TGTGCCAGCAGCTTAGTGGGCAGTGCGCAAGAGACCCAGTACTTC
TRBV27,few,TRBJ1-2,TRBD1,15,CASSGPGQGHNGYTF,TGTGCCAGCAGTGGCCCGGGACAGGGTCACAATGGCTACACCTTC
TRBV7-9,NA,TRBJ2-5,TRBD1,13,CASSATGVETQYF,TGTGCCAGCAGCGCGACAGGGGTGGAGACCCAGTACTTC
TRBV3-1,few,TRBJ1-2,NA,11,CASSQRDGYTF,TGTGCCAGCAGCCAAAGGGATGGCTACACCTTC
TRBV6-5,NA,TRBJ2-7,NA,15,CASSFGTRSSYEQYF,TGTGCCAGCAGTTTCGGCACTCGTAGCTCCTACGAGCAGTACTTC
TRBV28,few,TRBJ1-3,TRBD1,16,CASSTRDRDSGNTIYF,TGTGCCAGCAGTACCCGGGACAGGGACTCTGGAAACACCATATATTTT
TRBV2,NA,TRBJ2-3,NA,15,CASSEPGSRTDTQYF,TGTGCCAGCAGTGAACCAGGGTCTCGGACAGATACGCAGTATTTT
TRBV7-9,large,TRBJ2-1,TRBD1,15,CASSSGTGIYNEQFF,TGTGCCAGCAGCTCTGGGACAGGTATCTACAATGAGCAGTTCTTC
TRBV30,few,TRBJ1-6,NA,14,CAWSGPGSVSPLHF,TGTGCCTGGAGTGGCCCGGGGAGTGTCTCACCCCTCCACTTT
TRBV20-1,NA,TRBJ2-7,TRBD2,16,CSATGTSGSSSYEQYF,TGCAGTGCTACCGGGACTAGCGGGAGCAGCTCCTACGAGCAGTACTTC
TRBV7-2,NA,TRBJ2-1,TRBD2,17,CASSSFGGRAVGSEQFF,TGTGCCAGCAGCTCCTTCGGGGGGAGGGCCGTCGGGAGTGAGCAGTTCTTC
TRBV7-9,few,TRBJ2-3,NA,12,CASSLDSDTQYF,TGTGCCAGCAGCCTCGACTCAGATACGCAGTATTTT
TRBV7-6,NA,TRBJ2-1,NA,16,CASSRGAPGTYNEQFF,TGTGCCAGCAGCCGGGGGGCTCCCGGGACCTACAATGAGCAGTTCTTC
TRBV7-6,NA,TRBJ1-1,NA,16,CASSLGPRGMNTEAFF,TGTGCCAGCAGCTTAGGCCCGCGGGGGATGAACACTGAAGCTTTCTTT
TRBV7-8,few,TRBJ2-7,NA,15,CASSLASAGSYEQYF,TGTGCCAGCAGCTTAGCGTCAGCAGGGTCCTACGAGCAGTACTTC
TRBV2,many,TRBJ2-7,NA,13,CASNRPFAYEQYF,TGTGCCAGCAACCGACCCTTTGCCTACGAGCAGTACTTC
TRBV6-1,NA,TRBJ2-2,TRBD1,14,CAIGQGVNTGELFF,TGTGCCATCGGACAGGGGGTTAACACCGGGGAGCTGTTTTTT
TRBV5-1,few,TRBJ2-1,TRBD1,15,CASSWGQRSYNEQFF,TGCGCCAGCAGCTGGGGACAGCGCTCCTACAATGAGCAGTTCTTC
TRBV2,few,TRBJ2-5,TRBD2,14,CALRSGRTQETQYF,TGTGCTTTAAGGAGCGGGAGGACTCAAGAGACCCAGTACTTC
TRBV30,NA,TRBJ2-1,TRBD1,15,CAWTHRDRVDNEQFF,TGTGCCTGGACCCACCGGGACAGGGTAGACAATGAGCAGTTCTTC
TRBV6-6,NA,TRBJ1-1,NA,17,CASSYSNRRVPDTEAFF,TGTGCCAGCAGTTACTCAAACAGAAGAGTACCAGACACTGAAGCTTTCTTT
TRBV5-1,many,TRBJ2-2,NA,19,CASSALQEGLAANTGELFF,TGCGCCAGCAGCGCCCTTCAAGAGGGATTAGCGGCGAACACCGGGGAGCTGTTTTTT
TRBV9,NA,TRBJ1-3,NA,15,CASRHSEGTGNTIYF,TGTGCCAGCAGACATAGCGAAGGAACTGGAAACACCATATATTTT
TRBV29-1,few,TRBJ2-1,TRBD2,13,CSVGTSANNEQFF,TGCAGCGTGGGGACTAGCGCCAACAATGAGCAGTTCTTC
TRBV5-1,many,TRBJ1-5,NA,13,CASSLTGTQPQHF,TGCGCCAGCAGCTTGACAGGGACTCAGCCCCAGCATTTT
TRBV18,NA,TRBJ1-2,NA,13,CASSPGGDLGYTF,TGTGCCAGCTCACCAGGAGGGGATCTTGGCTACACCTTC
TRBV27,NA,TRBJ2-7,NA,16,CASSDWGHTSSYEQYF,TGTGCCAGCTCCGACTGGGGACATACAAGCTCCTACGAGCAGTACTTC
TRBV28,many,TRBJ2-7,NA,14,CASSPRVRPYEQYF,TGTGCCAGCAGTCCCCGGGTTAGACCCTACGAGCAGTACTTC
TRBV4-1,few,TRBJ1-1,TRBD1,15,CASSLGTGGRTEAFF,TGCGCCAGCAGCCTCGGGACAGGGGGCCGAACTGAAGCTTTCTTT
TRBV5-4,NA,TRBJ1-2,NA,17,CASSSPARGTSNYGYTF,TGTGCCAGCAGCTCCCCAGCAAGGGGCACCTCCAACTATGGCTACACCTTC
TRBV6-5,few,TRBJ2-1,TRBD1,13,CASRHRGMNEQFF,TGTGCCAGCAGGCACAGGGGAATGAATGAGCAGTTCTTC
TRBV9,few,TRBJ2-1,NA,15,CASSVGGSTYNEQFF,TGTGCCAGCAGCGTAGGGGGGAGCACCTACAATGAGCAGTTCTTC
TRBV6-1,few,TRBJ2-3,TRBD2,16,CASSEGVAGGADTQYF,TGTGCCAGCAGTGAAGGTGTAGCGGGAGGGGCAGATACGCAGTATTTT
TRBV20-1,NA,TRBJ2-1,TRBD1,13,CSGQGAGYNEQFF,TGCAGTGGACAGGGGGCAGGTTACAATGAGCAGTTCTTC
TRBV19,NA,TRBJ2-2,NA,13,CASSIGPSGELFF,TGTGCCAGTAGTATAGGGCCGTCCGGGGAGCTGTTTTTT
TRBV27,NA,TRBJ2-7,NA,13,CASTGGRGYEQYF,TGTGCCAGTACCGGGGGCAGGGGCTACGAGCAGTACTTC
TRBV6-6,NA,TRBJ2-1,NA,16,CASSYYPGHRTNEQFF,TGTGCCAGCAGTTACTACCCGGGACATAGGACCAATGAGCAGTTCTTC
TRBV29-1,few,TRBJ2-7,TRBD2,14,CSVERLAGSYEQYF,TGCAGCGTTGAACGCCTAGCGGGATCCTACGAGCAGTACTTC
TRBV7-2,NA,TRBJ2-1,TRBD1,15,CASSLAGTAYNEQFF,TGTGCCAGCAGCTTAGCGGGGACAGCCTACAATGAGCAGTTCTTC
TRBV7-2,NA,TRBJ2-1,TRBD2,21,CASTFLLTSGIPMRAYNEQFF,TGTGCCAGCACCTTTCTCCTTACTAGCGGGATCCCGATGAGGGCCTACAATGAGCAGTTCTTC
TRBV4-1,NA,TRBJ2-3,TRBD2,18,CASGTSGRFEGSTDTQYF,TGCGCCAGCGGGACTAGCGGGAGATTCGAGGGTAGCACAGATACGCAGTATTTT
TRBV29-1,few,TRBJ1-3,NA,14,CSVGRDKRGNTIYF,TGCAGCGTTGGTCGGGACAAACGAGGAAACACCATATATTTT
TRBV18,few,TRBJ1-4,NA,13,CASHTQRDEKLFF,TGTGCCAGCCACACACAACGGGATGAAAAACTGTTTTTT
TRBV7-9,few,TRBJ2-7,TRBD1,15,CASSHSGQGHYEQYF,TGTGCCAGCAGCCATTCGGGACAGGGCCACTACGAGCAGTACTTC
TRBV10-3,NA,TRBJ1-5,NA,13,CAISESGNQPQHF,TGTGCCATCAGTGAATCCGGCAATCAGCCCCAGCATTTT